This TCR beta chain was observed in a study of cytomegalovirus exposure and HLA in healthy donors (dated by TCRdb to between 2016 and 2019). About the full investigation: According to an earlier analysis of 550 to 700 of the donors, about 179 million T cells yielded over 100 million unique TCR beta sequences and more than 250 Gb of sequence data. An early release covering roughly 640 HLA-typed donors comprised 250 to 350 gigabases of sequencing data and roughly 86 million unique TCR sequences. Among the approximately 420 genotyped donors, approximately 77% belonged to the genetic ancestry cluster associated with self-reported Caucasian donors. The study was designed to test whether signatures of past pathogen exposure could be identified by cataloging public T cell receptors. Using immunosequencing, the study profiled T cell repertoires from fewer than 700 subjects and related those repertoires to cytomegalovirus serostatus. In addition to the first cohort of 666 subjects, a separate validation cohort of 130 or so different subjects was used. To predict cytomegalovirus infection status, the study combined high-throughput TCR immunosequencing, statistical association of individual TCRs with disease status, and machine learning. In a later analysis, previously published TCR beta repertoires from 666 donors were re-analyzed and high-resolution HLA genotyping was added so that TCR occurrence patterns could be studied. The later analysis used no new phenotypic data to find candidate immune exposures, relying instead on TCR beta sequences and their occurrence across donors. In an earlier analysis of 500 to 650 of the donors, high-throughput TCR beta sequencing was used to judge whether each TCR beta V gene segment behaved as functional or pseudogenic. Donor age, sex, ethnicity and CMV serostatus were compiled together with the repertoire data. Genome-wide SNP genotypes for about 60% of the 666 donors were used in a later genetic analysis, which treated that subset as a discovery cohort. Every repertoire in the discovery cohort had been generated on one and the same sequencing platform. HLA typing covered class I and class II loci at four-digit resolution. The number of donors typed differed by locus, with roughly 629-640 for A, B, C, DRB1 and DQB1, roughly 520 for DQA1, approximately 570 for DPA1, and some 470 for DPB1. Because of strong linkage in the cohort, four to six DR-DQ haplotypes were treated as single units for association and clustering. Among a few hundred genotyped donors of the cohort, an average of roughly 240,000 unique TCR beta nucleotide sequences were sequenced per donor, roughly a sixth of them non-productive. Beyond this particular receptor, the publication reports: The authors suggested that the approach could potentially be extended to other disease states and immunological phenotypes. Broadly in line with IMGT annotations, most TCR beta V segments showed up in productive rearrangements about 87% or about 30% of the time in an earlier analysis of around 600 of the donors. The study gave a list of 150 to 200 TCR beta chains associated with cytomegalovirus. Correlated functional status among segregating V segments might reflect linkage disequilibrium, but an unknown experimental factor could not be ruled out. Most TCR sequences were observed very rarely across donors, whereas some public TCRs were present in many individuals. According to a later analysis, TCR association rates differed among HLA loci, with DRB1 alleles showing the most associated TCRs and HLA-C alleles showing the fewest. Several of the top co-occurrence clusters appeared to be linked to parvovirus B19, influenza, CMV and Epstein-Barr virus, according to a later analysis. When HLA alleles, especially DR and DQ, strongly co-occurred, TCR associations were difficult to assign to individual alleles. Roughly uniform sequencing depth across donors was assumed in presence/absence analyses, although this assumption may not hold. In both the original and validation cohorts, the classifier was reported to diagnose cytomegalovirus status with high specificity and sensitivity. A later analysis associated some 17,000 TCR beta sequences with specific HLA alleles at a false discovery rate of 0.05. Most CMV-associated TCR beta chains appeared to be HLA-restricted in a later analysis, and the HLA associations seemed to be driven largely by CMV exposure. Compared with the roughly 720-donor mean, donors in an Asian-associated ancestry cluster had fewer N-insertions in productive TCRs, according to a later genetic analysis. A further reported finding was that TCR beta sequences accurately predicted the HLA-A and HLA-B alleles for most subjects in the first cohort. A group of highly shared sequence variants was considered likely to be a technical artifact of the sequencing pipeline. Because HLA typing was missing for some donors at each locus, association tests included only the typed subset. The earlier analysis of approximately 590 of the donors excluded 15 to 20 rarely observed V segments, including chromosome 9 orphons, because counts were too low. The 87-base-pair reads could not distinguish some IMGT-functional V segments, including TRBV6-2 and TRBV6-3, so those segments were excluded. Three of the identified cytomegalovirus-associated TCR beta chains were confirmed in vitro to be specific for cytomegalovirus antigens. For the cohort, immune exposure information was limited to CMV serostatus. An association between a missense DCLRE1C variant and V-gene and J-gene trimming of TCR beta chains was found in a later genetic analysis and replicated in an independent cohort. A later analysis found that HLA-associated TCR beta chains were more clonally expanded and had lower generation probabilities than equally common non-associated chains. Only TCR beta chains were sequenced in this cohort, and the absence of alpha or paired-chain data limited detectable features.

The V and J ends are trimmed by 6 bases and 0 bases, leaving 9 bases between them. CDR1 LNHNV and CDR2 YYDKDF are derived from the germline V gene (reference sequence). The CDR3 runs 13 amino acids, cysteine and phenylalanine included. The DNA shown is the 39-base CDR3, in frame from base 1. In the case of this clone: The target of this receptor is not known. No base quality values were provided; no much bigger clone lies one nucleotide off.

The cohort comprised fewer than 750 healthy bone marrow donors. At the time of sampling, every cohort member was nominally healthy, though immune exposures that went unrecorded were likely present. The donor was CMV seronegative and was included in the group of a few hundred seronegative cohort members. A peripheral blood sample was collected from each donor, and TCR beta sequencing was performed on peripheral blood mononuclear cells. Genomic DNA was extracted from the blood cell samples with the Qiagen DNeasy Blood Extraction Kit. The library was generated by the immunoSEQ multiplex PCR assay. A mixture of 60 forward primers for TCR Vbeta segments and 13 reverse primers for TCR Jbeta segments was used in the multiplex PCR. The CDR3 region of rearranged TCR beta genes was amplified from genomic DNA by a multiplex PCR assay. Amplified TCR beta libraries were sequenced as 87-base-pair reads on the Illumina HiSeq System. On the authors' methods: In a later analysis, some 80 million unique TCR beta chains were counted across the 500 to 850 repertoires, and roughly 10 million of these chains were shared by at least two donors. Raw reads were error-corrected and collapsed into unique sequences by a nearest-neighbor algorithm in which closely related sequences were merged to remove PCR and sequencing errors. CDR3 sequences were aligned to IMGT reference sequences to assign V, D and J gene segments. For a sequence to be retained, a match of at least six nucleotides to both a V gene segment and a J gene segment was required. Rearrangements were called productive when the CDR3 lacked stop codons and stayed in frame with V and J; all others were non-productive. CDR3 was defined by IMGT convention, running from the second conserved V-encoded cysteine to the conserved J-encoded phenylalanine. In an earlier analysis of around 640 of the donors, sequences lacking an unambiguous match to a single V gene segment were excluded. In an earlier analysis of 500 to 750 of the donors, V segments were called functional above 56.7% productive rearrangements and were called segregating when the between-donor standard deviation exceeded 5%. To diagnose cytomegalovirus status from the catalog of TCR beta chain sequences, a statistical classification framework was built. In a later analysis, V and J genes were assigned by comparing TCR nucleotide sequences against IMGT/GENE-DB human TR gene sequences. The TCRdist pipeline was used in a later analysis to assign CDR3 sequences and most-parsimonious VDJ recombination scenarios. In a later analysis, each TCR beta chain was defined by its CDR3 amino acid sequence together with its V-gene family, and reads without a unique V-gene family were excluded. A later analysis removed roughly 590 highly shared, low-generation-probability nucleotide sequences to deal with suspected cross-contamination and a sequencing artifact. A later analysis calculated a clonal expansion index for each public chain from normalized within-repertoire ranks of inferred template counts. In a later analysis, generation probabilities were computed with a VDJ recombination model fitted to out-of-frame rearrangements, and the resulting probabilities were checked against IGoR. In a later analysis, hypergeometric tests were used to score TCR-TCR, TCR-HLA and TCR-CMV co-occurrence, with a repertoire-size bias correction applied to TCR pairs. To estimate false discovery rates, a later analysis permuted the HLA or CMV assignments 20 times. In a later analysis, co-occurring TCRs were grouped using DBSCAN, and TCRdist sequence similarity was added for clustering within HLA-allele-positive subsets. Repertoires with fewer than 30,000 or more than 120,000 public chains, plus five repertoires with anomalous nucleotide sharing, were excluded from co-occurrence clustering. Here the immuneACCESS table is served through TCRdb, limited to in-frame sequences with V and J called. Missing clones are a known gap in these copies; in checked studies unresolved V genes cover under half, and the rest lacks a known reason. For V, J and clone size, that table is used; D and trimming come from the DNA. Across this sample there are 160,000 or so clones, with 60% to 85% seen only once. The ten largest clones capture about 1.4% of the sample.

The sequenced sample was PBMCs. This chain is built from TRBV15 and TRBJ2-7; no D gene call is confident. This receptor was identified in a woman in her 30s in good health and CMV-seronegative. The CDR3 region reads CATRMISSYEQYF. The sequence in DNA is TGTGCCACCAGGATGATTAGCTCCTACGAGCAGTACTTC.